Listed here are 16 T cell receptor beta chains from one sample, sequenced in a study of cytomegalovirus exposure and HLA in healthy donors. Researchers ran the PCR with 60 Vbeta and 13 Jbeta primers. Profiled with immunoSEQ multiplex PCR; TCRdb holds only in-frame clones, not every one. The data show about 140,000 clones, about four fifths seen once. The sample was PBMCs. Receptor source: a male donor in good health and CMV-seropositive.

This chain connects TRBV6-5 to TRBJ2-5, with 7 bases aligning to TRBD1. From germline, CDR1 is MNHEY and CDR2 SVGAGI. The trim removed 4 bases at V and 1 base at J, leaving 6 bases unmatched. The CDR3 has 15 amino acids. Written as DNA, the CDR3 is TGTGCCAGCAGTTCCTTGACAGGGTCCCAAGAGACCCAGTACTTC. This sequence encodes CASSSLTGSQETQYF.

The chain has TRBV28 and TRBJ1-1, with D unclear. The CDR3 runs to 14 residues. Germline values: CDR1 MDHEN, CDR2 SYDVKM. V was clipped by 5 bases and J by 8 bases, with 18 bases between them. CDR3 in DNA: TGTGCCAGCAGTCCCGGTGCGGAGGGTGTAGAAGCTTTCTTT. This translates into CASSPGAEGVEAFF.

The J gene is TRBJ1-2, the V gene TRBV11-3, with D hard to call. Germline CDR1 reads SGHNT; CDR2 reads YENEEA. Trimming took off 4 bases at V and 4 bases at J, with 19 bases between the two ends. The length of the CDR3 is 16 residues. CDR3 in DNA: TGTGCCAGCAGCTGGTTCGACTTCGGTTGTAGCTATGGCTACACCTTC. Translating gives CASSWFDFGCSYGYTF.

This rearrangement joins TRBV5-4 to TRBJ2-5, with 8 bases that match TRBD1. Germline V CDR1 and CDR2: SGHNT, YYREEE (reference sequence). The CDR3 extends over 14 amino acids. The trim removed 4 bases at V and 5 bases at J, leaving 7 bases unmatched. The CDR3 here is CASSPGQGGETQYF. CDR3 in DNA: TGTGCCAGCAGCCCCGGACAGGGTGGGGAGACCCAGTACTTC. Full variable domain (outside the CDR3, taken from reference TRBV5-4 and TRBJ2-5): ETGVTQSPTHLIKTRGQQVTLRCSSQSGHNTVSWYQQALGQGPQFIFQYYREEENGRGNFPPRFSGLQFPNYSSELNVNALELDDSALYLCASSPGQGGETQYFGPGTRLLVL.

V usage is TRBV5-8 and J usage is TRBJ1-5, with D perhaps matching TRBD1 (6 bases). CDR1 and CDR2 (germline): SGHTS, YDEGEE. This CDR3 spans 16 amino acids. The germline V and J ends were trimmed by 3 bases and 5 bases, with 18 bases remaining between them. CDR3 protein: CASSSGTLLWDQPQHF. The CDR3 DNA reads TGTGCCAGCAGCTCCGGGACACTCCTGTGGGATCAGCCCCAGCATTTT.

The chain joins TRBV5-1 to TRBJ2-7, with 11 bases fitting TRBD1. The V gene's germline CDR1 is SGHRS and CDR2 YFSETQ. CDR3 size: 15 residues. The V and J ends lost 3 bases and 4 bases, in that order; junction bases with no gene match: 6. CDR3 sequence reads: CASSSGWDRGYEQYF. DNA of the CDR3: TGCGCCAGCAGCTCGGGATGGGACAGGGGGTACGAGCAGTACTTC. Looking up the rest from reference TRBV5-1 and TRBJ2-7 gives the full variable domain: KAGVTQTPRYLIKTRGQQVTLSCSPISGHRSVSWYQQTPGQGLQFLFEYFSETQRNKGNFPGRFSGRQFSNSRSEMNVSTLELGDSALYLCASSSGWDRGYEQYFGPGTRLTVT.

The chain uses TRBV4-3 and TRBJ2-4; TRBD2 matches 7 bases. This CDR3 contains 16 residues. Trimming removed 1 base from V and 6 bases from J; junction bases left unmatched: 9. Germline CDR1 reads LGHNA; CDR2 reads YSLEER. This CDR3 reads CASSQAFREEGNIQYF. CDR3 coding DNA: TGCGCCAGCAGCCAAGCGTTCCGGGAGGAGGGAAACATTCAGTACTTC.

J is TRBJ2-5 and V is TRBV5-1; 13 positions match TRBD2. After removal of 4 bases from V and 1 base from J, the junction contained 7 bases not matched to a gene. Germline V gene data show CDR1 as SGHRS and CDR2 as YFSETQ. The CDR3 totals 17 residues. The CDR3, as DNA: TGCGCCAGCAGCCCGGGAAGACTAGCGGGGGGCCAAGAGACCCAGTACTTC. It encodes CASSPGRLAGGQETQYF.

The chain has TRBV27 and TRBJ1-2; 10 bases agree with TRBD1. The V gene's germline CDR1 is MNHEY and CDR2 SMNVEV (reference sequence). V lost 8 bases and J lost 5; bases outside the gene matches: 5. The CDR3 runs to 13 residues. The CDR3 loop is CASGGTGVYGYTF. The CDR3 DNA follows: TGTGCCAGCGGGGGGACAGGGGTATATGGCTACACCTTC.

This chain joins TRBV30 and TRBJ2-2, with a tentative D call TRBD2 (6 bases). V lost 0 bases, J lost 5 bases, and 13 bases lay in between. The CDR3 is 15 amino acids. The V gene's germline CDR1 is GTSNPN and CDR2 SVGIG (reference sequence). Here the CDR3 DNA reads TGTGCCTGGAGTGTTATGGAGGGGAATACCGGGGAGCTGTTTTTT. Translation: CAWSVMEGNTGELFF.

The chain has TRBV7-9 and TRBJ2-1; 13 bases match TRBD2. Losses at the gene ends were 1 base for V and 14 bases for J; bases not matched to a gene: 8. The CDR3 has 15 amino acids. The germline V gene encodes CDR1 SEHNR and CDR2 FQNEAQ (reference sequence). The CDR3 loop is CASSLGGLAGTGKFF. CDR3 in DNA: TGTGCCAGCAGCTTAGGGGGACTAGCGGGGACAGGGAAGTTCTTC.

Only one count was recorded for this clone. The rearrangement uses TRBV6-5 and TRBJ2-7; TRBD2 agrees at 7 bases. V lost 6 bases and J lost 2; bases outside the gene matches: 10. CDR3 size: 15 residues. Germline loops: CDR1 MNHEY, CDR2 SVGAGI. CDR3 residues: CASRPGTSGAYEQYF. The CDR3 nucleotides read TGTGCCAGCAGACCTGGGACCAGCGGGGCCTACGAGCAGTACTTC.

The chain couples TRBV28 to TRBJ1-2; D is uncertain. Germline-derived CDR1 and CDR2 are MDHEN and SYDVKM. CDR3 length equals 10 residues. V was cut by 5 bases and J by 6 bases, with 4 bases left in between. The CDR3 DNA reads TGTGCCAGCAGTCAGGATGGCTACACCTTC. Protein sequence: CASSQDGYTF.

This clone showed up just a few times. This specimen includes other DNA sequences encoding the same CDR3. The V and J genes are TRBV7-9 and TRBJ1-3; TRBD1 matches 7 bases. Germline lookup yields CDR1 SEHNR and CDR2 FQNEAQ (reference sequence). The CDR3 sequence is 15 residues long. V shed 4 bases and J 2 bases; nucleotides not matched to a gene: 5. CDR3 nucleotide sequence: TGTGCCAGCAGCTCCTGGACAGGTACTGGAAACACCATATATTTT. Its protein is CASSSWTGTGNTIYF.

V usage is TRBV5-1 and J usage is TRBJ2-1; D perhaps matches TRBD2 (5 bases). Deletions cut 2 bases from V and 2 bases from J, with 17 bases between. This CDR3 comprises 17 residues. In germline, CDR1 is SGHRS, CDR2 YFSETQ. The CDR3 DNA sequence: TGCGCCAGCAGCTTCTCCCGGGGTCTGAAAACCTACAATGAGCAGTTCTTC. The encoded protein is CASSFSRGLKTYNEQFF.

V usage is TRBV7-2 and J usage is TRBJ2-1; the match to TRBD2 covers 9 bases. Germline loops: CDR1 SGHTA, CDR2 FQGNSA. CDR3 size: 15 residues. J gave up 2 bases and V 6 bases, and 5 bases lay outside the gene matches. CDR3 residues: CASRLGLAPYNEQFF. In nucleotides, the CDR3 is TGTGCCAGCAGACTTGGACTAGCGCCCTACAATGAGCAGTTCTTC.